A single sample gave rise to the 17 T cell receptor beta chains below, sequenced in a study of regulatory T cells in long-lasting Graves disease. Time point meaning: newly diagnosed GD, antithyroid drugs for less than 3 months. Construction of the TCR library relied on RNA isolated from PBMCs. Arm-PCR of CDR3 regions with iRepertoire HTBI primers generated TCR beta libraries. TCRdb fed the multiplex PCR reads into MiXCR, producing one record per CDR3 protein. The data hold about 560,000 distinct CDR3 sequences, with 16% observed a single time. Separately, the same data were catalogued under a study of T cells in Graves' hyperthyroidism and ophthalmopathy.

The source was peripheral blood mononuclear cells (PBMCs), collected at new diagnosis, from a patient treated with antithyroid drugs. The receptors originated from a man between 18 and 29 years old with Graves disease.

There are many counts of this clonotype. This chain's CDR3 is CASSIGGQPNTEAFF. CDR3 nucleotide sequence: TGTGCCAGTAGTATTGGGGGACAGCCGAACACTGAAGCTTTCTTT. This chain uses TRBV19 with TRBJ1-1; 7 nucleotides align to TRBD1. This CDR3 spans 15 amino acids. V gave up 3 bases and J gave up 1 base; unmatched junction bases: 5. CDR1 is LNHDA and CDR2 is SQIVND in the germline V gene (reference sequence).

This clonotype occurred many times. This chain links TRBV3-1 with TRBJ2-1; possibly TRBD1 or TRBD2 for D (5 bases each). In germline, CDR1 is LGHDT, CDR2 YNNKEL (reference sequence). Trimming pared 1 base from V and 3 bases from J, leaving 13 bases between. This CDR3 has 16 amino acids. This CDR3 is CASSQASGTVYNEQFF. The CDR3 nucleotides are TGTGCCAGCAGCCAAGCGTCCGGGACGGTCTACAATGAGCAGTTCTTC.

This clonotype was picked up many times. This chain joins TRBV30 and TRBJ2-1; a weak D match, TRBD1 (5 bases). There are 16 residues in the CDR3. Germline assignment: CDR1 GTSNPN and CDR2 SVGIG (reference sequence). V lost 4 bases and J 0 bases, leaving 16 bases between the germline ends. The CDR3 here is CAWTGPPLSSYNEQFF. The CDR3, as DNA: TGTGCCTGGACAGGGCCCCCACTAAGCTCCTACAATGAGCAGTTCTTC.

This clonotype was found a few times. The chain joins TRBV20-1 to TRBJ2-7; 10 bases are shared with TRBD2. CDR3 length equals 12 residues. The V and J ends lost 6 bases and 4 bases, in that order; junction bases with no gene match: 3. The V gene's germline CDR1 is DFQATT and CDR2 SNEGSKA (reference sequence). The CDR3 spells CSAGAGGYEQYF. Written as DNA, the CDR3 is TGCAGTGCCGGAGCGGGAGGGTACGAGCAGTACTTC.

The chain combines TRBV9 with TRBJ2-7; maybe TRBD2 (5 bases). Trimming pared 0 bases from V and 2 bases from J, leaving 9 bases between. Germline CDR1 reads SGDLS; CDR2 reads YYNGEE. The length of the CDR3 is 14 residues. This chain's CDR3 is CASSVGVSAYEQYF. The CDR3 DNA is TGTGCCAGCAGCGTAGGGGTTAGCGCCTACGAGCAGTACTTC.

In nucleotides, the CDR3 is TGTGCCAGCAGCTTAGAGGGACTTACCAGTACCGGGGAGCTGTTTTTT. This sequence encodes CASSLEGLTSTGELFF. This sequence joins TRBV7-2 and TRBJ2-2; the D gene is possibly TRBD2 (6 bases). Germline V gives CDR1 SGHTA, CDR2 FQGNSA. The CDR3 is 16 amino acids. V lost 1 base to trimming and J lost 5 bases, with 14 bases between them.

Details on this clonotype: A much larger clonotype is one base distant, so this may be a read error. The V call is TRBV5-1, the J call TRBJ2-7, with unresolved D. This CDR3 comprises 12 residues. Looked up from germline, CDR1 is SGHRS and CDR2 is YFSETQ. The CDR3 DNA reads TGTGCCAGCAGCCAAGATCTGGTCGAGCAGTACTTC. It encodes CASSQDLVEQYF.

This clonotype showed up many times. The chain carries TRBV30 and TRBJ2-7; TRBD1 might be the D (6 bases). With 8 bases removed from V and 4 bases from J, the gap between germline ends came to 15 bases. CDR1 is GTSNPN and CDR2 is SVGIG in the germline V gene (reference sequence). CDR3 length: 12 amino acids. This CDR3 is CASRDITYEQYF. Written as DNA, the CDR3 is TGTGCCAGCCGGGACATTACATACGAGCAGTACTTC.

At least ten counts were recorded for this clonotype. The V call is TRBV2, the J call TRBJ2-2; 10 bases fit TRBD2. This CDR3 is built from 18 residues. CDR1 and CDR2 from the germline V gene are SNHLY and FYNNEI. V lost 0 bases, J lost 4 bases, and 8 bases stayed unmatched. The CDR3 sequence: CASSEAPSGSLATGELFF. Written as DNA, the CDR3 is TGTGCCAGCAGTGAAGCGCCTAGCGGGAGTCTGGCCACCGGGGAGCTGTTTTTT. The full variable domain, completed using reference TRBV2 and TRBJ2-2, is EPEVTQTPSHQVTQMGQEVILRCVPISNHLYFYWYRQILGQKVEFLVSFYNNEISEKSEIFDDQFSVERPDGSNFTLKIRSTKLEDSAMYFCASSEAPSGSLATGELFFGEGSRLTVL.

The CDR3 is CASSQDRDGTYEQYF. The DNA for the CDR3 is TGCGCCAGCAGCCAAGACCGGGACGGAACCTACGAGCAGTACTTC. This sequence joins TRBV4-1 and TRBJ2-7; D is possibly TRBD1 or TRBD2 (5 bases each). V was cut by 0 bases and J by 2 bases, with 11 bases left in between. CDR3 length equals 15 residues. Germline V gene lookup returns CDR1 MGHRA and CDR2 YSYEKL.

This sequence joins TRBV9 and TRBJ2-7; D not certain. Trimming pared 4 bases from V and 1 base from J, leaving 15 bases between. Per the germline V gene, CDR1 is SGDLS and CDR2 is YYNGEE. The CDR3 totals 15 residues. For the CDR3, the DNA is TGTGCCAGCAGCCCCGCAACTGGACGGTCCTACGAGCAGTACTTC. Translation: CASSPATGRSYEQYF.

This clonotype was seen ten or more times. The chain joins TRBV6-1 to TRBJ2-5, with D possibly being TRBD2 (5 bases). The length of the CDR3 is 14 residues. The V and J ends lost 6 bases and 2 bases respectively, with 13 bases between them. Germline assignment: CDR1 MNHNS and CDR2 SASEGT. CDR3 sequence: CASRASRVQETQYF. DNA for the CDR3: TGTGCCAGCAGAGCCTCGAGGGTTCAAGAGACCCAGTACTTC.

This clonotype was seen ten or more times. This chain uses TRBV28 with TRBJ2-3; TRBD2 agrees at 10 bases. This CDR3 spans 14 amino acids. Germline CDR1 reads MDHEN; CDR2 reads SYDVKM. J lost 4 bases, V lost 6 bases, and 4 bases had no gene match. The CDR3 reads CASRLAGVSDTQYF. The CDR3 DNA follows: TGTGCCAGCAGGCTAGCGGGAGTGTCAGATACGCAGTATTTT.

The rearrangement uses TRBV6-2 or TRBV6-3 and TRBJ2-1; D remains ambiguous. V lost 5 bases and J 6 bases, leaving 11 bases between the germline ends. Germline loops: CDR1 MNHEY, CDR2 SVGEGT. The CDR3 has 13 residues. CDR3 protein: CASSTPRTNEQFF. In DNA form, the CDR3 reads TGTGCCAGCAGTACCCCTCGAACCAATGAGCAGTTCTTC.

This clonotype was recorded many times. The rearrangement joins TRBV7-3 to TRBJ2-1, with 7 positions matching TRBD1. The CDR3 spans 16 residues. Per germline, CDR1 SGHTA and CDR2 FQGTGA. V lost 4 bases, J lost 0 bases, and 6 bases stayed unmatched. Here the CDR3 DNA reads TGTGCCAGCAGCTCCGGACAGGATAGCTCCTACAATGAGCAGTTCTTC. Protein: CASSSGQDSSYNEQFF.

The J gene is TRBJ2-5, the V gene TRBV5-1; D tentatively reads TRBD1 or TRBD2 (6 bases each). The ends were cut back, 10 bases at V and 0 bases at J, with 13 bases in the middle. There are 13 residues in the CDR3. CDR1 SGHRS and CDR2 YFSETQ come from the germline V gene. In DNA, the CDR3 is TGCGCCTGCACAGGGACTGACCAAGAGACCCAGTACTTC. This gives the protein CACTGTDQETQYF.

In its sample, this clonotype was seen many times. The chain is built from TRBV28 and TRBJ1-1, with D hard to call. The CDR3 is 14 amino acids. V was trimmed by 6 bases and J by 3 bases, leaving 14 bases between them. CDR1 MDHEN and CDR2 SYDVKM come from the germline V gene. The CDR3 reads CASSPPSYDTEAFF. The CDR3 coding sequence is TGTGCCAGCAGCCCACCGAGTTACGACACTGAAGCTTTCTTT.